One and the same sample provided the 2 T cell receptor beta chains below, sequenced in a study. TCRdb reanalysed the RT-PCR reads using MiXCR and keeps one entry per CDR3 protein. The repertoire includes hundreds of thousands of distinct CDR3 sequences, around 14% of them detected once, and 3.6% sits in the top ten. Sequences were obtained from memory CD4+ T cells from blood. Receptors were obtained from a female donor in good health, serving as a healthy control.

The sample holds a few counts of this clonotype. The chain recombines TRBV3-1 with TRBJ2-7, with unresolved D. V dropped 2 bases and J dropped 6 bases, with 8 bases sitting between them. The germline V gene has CDR1 LGHDT and CDR2 YNNKEL (reference sequence). This CDR3 region has 12 residues. CDR3 nucleotides: TGTGCCAGCAGCCAATCATCTTCCGAGCAGTACTTC. Its protein is CASSQSSSEQYF.

This clonotype has just a few counts. This chain connects TRBV5-8 to TRBJ2-2; 9 nucleotides match TRBD2. The CDR3 extends over 16 amino acids. The germline gives CDR1 SGHTS, CDR2 YDEGEE. Trimming at V came to 4 bases and at J to 5 bases, leaving 9 bases not matched to a gene. This chain's CDR3 is CASSRGLASSTGELFF. The DNA of the CDR3 is TGTGCCAGCAGCCGCGGACTAGCGAGTAGTACCGGGGAGCTGTTTTTT.